The present entry profiles one T cell receptor (beta chain) with its context. The sample comes from a study of T cells in Graves' hyperthyroidism and ophthalmopathy. RNA transcripts provided the source from which TCR beta CDR3 regions were amplified. The primer set for the first-round RT-PCR of the TCR CDR3 was HTBI. TCRdb reprocessed the multiplex PCR reads via MiXCR and lists one record per CDR3 protein. The sample lists 500,000 to 800,000 distinct CDR3 sequences, more than 14% occurring once. The TCR sequence derives from a woman aged 45-65 years with Graves' ophthalmopathy. The sample consisted of blood.

CDR3 in DNA: TGTGCCAGCAGCCTCTCTCTAGCGCAGCCCCAGCATTTT. It translates to CASSLSLAQPQHF. The chain joins TRBV4-2 to TRBJ1-5, with D unresolved. Trimming cost V 4 bases and J 7 bases, with 11 bases left between them. The CDR3 loop spans 13 amino acids. Per the germline V gene, CDR1 is LGHNA and CDR2 is YNFKEQ.